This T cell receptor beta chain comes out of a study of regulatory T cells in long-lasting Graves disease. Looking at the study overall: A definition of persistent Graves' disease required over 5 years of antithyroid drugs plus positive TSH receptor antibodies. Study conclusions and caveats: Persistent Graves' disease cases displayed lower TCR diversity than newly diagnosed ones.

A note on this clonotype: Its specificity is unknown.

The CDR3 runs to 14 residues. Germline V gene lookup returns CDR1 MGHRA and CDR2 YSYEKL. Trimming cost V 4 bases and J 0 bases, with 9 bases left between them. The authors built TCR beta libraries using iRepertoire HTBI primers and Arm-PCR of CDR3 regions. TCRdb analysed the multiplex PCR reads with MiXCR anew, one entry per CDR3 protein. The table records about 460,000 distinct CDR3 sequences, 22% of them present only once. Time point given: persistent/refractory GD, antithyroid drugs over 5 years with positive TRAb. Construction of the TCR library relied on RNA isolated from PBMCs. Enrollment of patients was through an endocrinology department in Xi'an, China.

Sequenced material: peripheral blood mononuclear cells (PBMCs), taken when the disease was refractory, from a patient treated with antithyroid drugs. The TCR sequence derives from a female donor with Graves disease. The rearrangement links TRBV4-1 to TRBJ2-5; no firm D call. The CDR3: CASSPSGYQETQYF. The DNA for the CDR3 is TGCGCCAGCAGCCCGTCGGGTTACCAAGAGACCCAGTACTTC.